The rows below give T cell receptor beta chains drawn from one sample of a study of T cell responses to AZD1222 COVID-19 vaccine. Libraries were prepared by immunoSEQ multiplex PCR; TCRdb keeps only in-frame clonotypes and omits some of them. The sample has 130,000 to 150,000 clones; roughly 88% are singletons. Here the sequenced sample was peripheral blood, taken on day 0 of AZD1222 vaccination. These receptors were collected from an adult in good health. Each CDR3 is given with its conserved first and last residue. D genes are given only for firm matches. Clone size, where shown, is once, few, many, or a class for clones that have expanded.

abundance: -
j_gene: TRBJ1-3
d_gene: -
v_gene: TRBV5-1
CDR3aa: CASSLGTDSGNTIYF
CDR3nt: TGCGCCAGCAGCTTGGGTACGGACTCTGGAAACACCATATATTTT

abundance: -
j_gene: TRBJ1-4
d_gene: -
v_gene: TRBV28
CDR3aa: CASSSGTTNEKLFF
CDR3nt: TGTGCCAGCAGTTCAGGGACAACTAATGAAAAACTGTTTTTT

abundance: -
j_gene: TRBJ1-2
d_gene: TRBD1
v_gene: TRBV7-2
CDR3aa: CASSLEGLDRGLYGYTF
CDR3nt: TGTGCCAGCAGCTTAGAAGGCTTGGACAGGGGGCTTTATGGCTACACCTTC

abundance: -
j_gene: TRBJ1-2
d_gene: -
v_gene: TRBV5-4
CDR3aa: CASSLGQPLSYGYTF
CDR3nt: TGTGCCAGCAGCTTGGGACAGCCCTTAAGCTATGGCTACACCTTC

abundance: -
j_gene: TRBJ1-2
d_gene: -
v_gene: TRBV20-1
CDR3aa: CSASLTVNYGYTF
CDR3nt: TGCAGTGCTAGTTTGACGGTCAACTATGGCTACACCTTC

abundance: few
j_gene: TRBJ1-2
d_gene: TRBD1
v_gene: TRBV7-2
CDR3aa: CASSSRQGGSYGYTF
CDR3nt: TGTGCCAGCAGCTCCCGACAGGGGGGGTCCTATGGCTACACCTTC

abundance: -
j_gene: TRBJ2-7
d_gene: -
v_gene: TRBV5-1
CDR3aa: CASSLGSFYEQYF
CDR3nt: TGCGCCAGCAGCTTGGGCAGTTTCTACGAGCAGTACTTC

abundance: -
j_gene: TRBJ2-7
d_gene: -
v_gene: TRBV27
CDR3aa: CASSPGGEQYF
CDR3nt: TGTGCCAGCAGTCCCGGAGGAGAGCAGTACTTC

abundance: -
j_gene: TRBJ2-7
d_gene: -
v_gene: TRBV7-8
CDR3aa: CASSATYEQYF
CDR3nt: TGTGCCAGCAGCGCCACCTACGAGCAGTACTTC

abundance: once
j_gene: TRBJ1-5
d_gene: TRBD1
v_gene: TRBV30
CDR3aa: CAWSYGQGNQPQHF
CDR3nt: TGTGCCTGGAGTTATGGACAGGGTAATCAGCCCCAGCATTTT

abundance: -
j_gene: TRBJ1-1
d_gene: -
v_gene: TRBV10-3
CDR3aa: CAISEGGVTEAFF
CDR3nt: TGTGCCATCAGCGAGGGGGGGGTCACTGAAGCTTTCTTT

abundance: -
j_gene: TRBJ1-5
d_gene: TRBD1
v_gene: TRBV6-5
CDR3aa: CASSPDRGVQPQHF
CDR3nt: TGTGCCAGCAGTCCGGACAGGGGGGTTCAGCCCCAGCATTTT

abundance: -
j_gene: TRBJ2-7
d_gene: TRBD1
v_gene: TRBV16
CDR3aa: CASSQYRTGNEQYF
CDR3nt: TGTGCCAGCAGCCAGTACCGGACAGGCAACGAGCAGTACTTC

abundance: -
j_gene: TRBJ2-5
d_gene: -
v_gene: TRBV24-1
CDR3aa: CATSDRDNQETQYF
CDR3nt: TGTGCCACCAGTGATCGGGACAACCAAGAGACCCAGTACTTC

abundance: -
j_gene: TRBJ1-5
d_gene: -
v_gene: TRBV30
CDR3aa: CAWERRPSNQPQHF
CDR3nt: TGTGCCTGGGAAAGGCGGCCTAGCAATCAGCCCCAGCATTTT

abundance: once
j_gene: TRBJ1-1
d_gene: -
v_gene: TRBV14
CDR3aa: CASSQVLAEAFF
CDR3nt: TGTGCCAGCAGCCAAGTTTTGGCCGAAGCTTTCTTT

abundance: -
j_gene: TRBJ2-5
d_gene: -
v_gene: TRBV3-1/TRBV3-2
CDR3aa: CASSQGDHYQETQYF
CDR3nt: TGTGCCAGCAGCCAAGGGGACCATTACCAAGAGACCCAGTACTTC

abundance: many
j_gene: TRBJ1-1
d_gene: -
v_gene: TRBV28
CDR3aa: CASSYRGGTEAFF
CDR3nt: TGTGCCAGCAGTTACCGAGGAGGGACTGAAGCTTTCTTT

abundance: -
j_gene: TRBJ2-3
d_gene: -
v_gene: TRBV30
CDR3aa: CAWSGRTPPDTQYF
CDR3nt: TGTGCCTGGAGTGGAAGGACCCCGCCAGATACGCAGTATTTT

abundance: -
j_gene: TRBJ1-2
d_gene: -
v_gene: TRBV7-8
CDR3aa: CASSLTVEGSYGYTF
CDR3nt: TGTGCCAGCAGCTTAACCGTGGAGGGGAGCTATGGCTACACCTTC

abundance: -
j_gene: TRBJ2-7
d_gene: TRBD2
v_gene: TRBV7-2
CDR3aa: CASRLGTSGFEQYF
CDR3nt: TGTGCCAGCAGACTAGGGACTAGCGGTTTCGAGCAGTACTTC

abundance: -
j_gene: TRBJ2-7
d_gene: -
v_gene: TRBV3-1/TRBV3-2
CDR3aa: CASSPDQSSYEQYF
CDR3nt: TGTGCCAGCAGCCCGGACCAAAGCTCCTACGAGCAGTACTTC

abundance: few
j_gene: TRBJ2-7
d_gene: -
v_gene: TRBV7-2
CDR3aa: CASSPNAGESEQYF
CDR3nt: TGTGCCAGCAGCCCAAACGCAGGGGAAAGCGAGCAGTACTTC

abundance: -
j_gene: TRBJ2-7
d_gene: TRBD2
v_gene: TRBV6-1
CDR3aa: CASSETLAANYEQYF
CDR3nt: TGTGCCAGCAGTGAGACCCTAGCGGCAAACTACGAGCAGTACTTC

abundance: -
j_gene: TRBJ1-2
d_gene: TRBD1
v_gene: TRBV10-3
CDR3aa: CAISDDRGGYGYTF
CDR3nt: TGTGCCATCAGTGACGACAGGGGAGGGTATGGCTACACCTTC

abundance: -
j_gene: TRBJ2-1
d_gene: TRBD1
v_gene: TRBV5-1
CDR3aa: CASSLRQGLNEQFF
CDR3nt: TGCGCCAGCAGCTTAAGACAGGGGTTGAATGAGCAGTTCTTC

abundance: -
j_gene: TRBJ1-2
d_gene: -
v_gene: TRBV19
CDR3aa: CASSIRGQSYGYTF
CDR3nt: TGTGCCAGTAGTATTCGTGGACAGAGCTATGGCTACACCTTC

abundance: -
j_gene: TRBJ2-7
d_gene: -
v_gene: TRBV7-3
CDR3aa: CASSPLGPNYEQYF
CDR3nt: TGTGCCAGCAGCCCTTTGGGCCCCAACTACGAGCAGTACTTC

abundance: -
j_gene: TRBJ1-6
d_gene: -
v_gene: TRBV28
CDR3aa: CASSLDNSYNSPLHF
CDR3nt: TGTGCCAGCAGTTTAGACAACTCCTATAATTCACCCCTCCACTTT

abundance: -
j_gene: TRBJ1-1
d_gene: TRBD1
v_gene: TRBV20-1
CDR3aa: CSASRTGGTEAFF
CDR3nt: TGCAGTGCTAGTAGGACAGGGGGAACTGAAGCTTTCTTT

abundance: once
j_gene: TRBJ2-3
d_gene: -
v_gene: TRBV11-3
CDR3aa: CASSALGGPDTQYF
CDR3nt: TGTGCCAGCAGCGCCCTAGGGGGGCCAGATACGCAGTATTTT

abundance: -
j_gene: TRBJ2-5
d_gene: TRBD1
v_gene: TRBV10-3
CDR3aa: CAISLQGRQGTQYF
CDR3nt: TGTGCCATCAGCTTACAGGGGCGGCAAGGGACCCAGTACTTC

abundance: few
j_gene: TRBJ2-7
d_gene: -
v_gene: TRBV27
CDR3aa: CASSLGSAWYEQYF
CDR3nt: TGTGCCAGCAGTTTGGGATCAGCTTGGTACGAGCAGTACTTC

abundance: -
j_gene: TRBJ1-2
d_gene: TRBD1
v_gene: TRBV6-5
CDR3aa: CASRMGQGAGDGYTF
CDR3nt: TGTGCCAGCAGAATGGGACAGGGGGCTGGTGATGGCTACACCTTC

abundance: -
j_gene: TRBJ1-1
d_gene: -
v_gene: TRBV5-1
CDR3aa: CASSPPAVNTEAFF
CDR3nt: TGCGCCAGCAGCCCCCCGGCAGTTAACACTGAAGCTTTCTTT

abundance: once
j_gene: TRBJ2-3
d_gene: -
v_gene: TRBV27
CDR3aa: CATSYSTQTDTQYF
CDR3nt: TGTGCCACCTCATATAGTACGCAGACAGATACGCAGTATTTT

abundance: -
j_gene: TRBJ1-6
d_gene: -
v_gene: TRBV7-2
CDR3aa: CASSLRRGFGNSPLHF
CDR3nt: TGTGCCAGCAGCTTAAGGAGGGGGTTTGGGAATTCACCCCTCCACTTT

abundance: -
j_gene: TRBJ1-6
d_gene: TRBD1
v_gene: TRBV7-8
CDR3aa: CASSWDSSSYNSPLHF
CDR3nt: TGTGCCAGCAGCTGGGACAGCAGCTCCTATAATTCACCCCTCCACTTT

abundance: -
j_gene: TRBJ2-1
d_gene: TRBD1
v_gene: TRBV24-1
CDR3aa: CATSDASGTGGHNEQFF
CDR3nt: TGTGCCACCAGTGATGCCTCCGGGACAGGGGGCCACAATGAGCAGTTCTTC

abundance: -
j_gene: TRBJ1-1
d_gene: TRBD1
v_gene: TRBV7-3
CDR3aa: CASSKTPTGVNTEAFF
CDR3nt: TGTGCCAGCAGTAAAACTCCGACAGGGGTGAACACTGAAGCTTTCTTT

abundance: -
j_gene: TRBJ2-2
d_gene: -
v_gene: TRBV19
CDR3aa: CASRPQGGLTGELFF
CDR3nt: TGTGCCAGTAGGCCTCAGGGGGGACTCACCGGGGAGCTGTTTTTT

abundance: -
j_gene: TRBJ2-5
d_gene: TRBD1
v_gene: TRBV5-4
CDR3aa: CASSPPDRQETQYF
CDR3nt: TGTGCCAGCAGCCCCCCGGACAGGCAAGAGACCCAGTACTTC

abundance: -
j_gene: TRBJ2-7
d_gene: TRBD1
v_gene: TRBV5-5
CDR3aa: CASSDRTGPIYEQYF
CDR3nt: TGTGCCAGCAGCGATCGGACAGGTCCGATCTACGAGCAGTACTTC

abundance: -
j_gene: TRBJ1-3
d_gene: -
v_gene: TRBV5-1
CDR3aa: CATRDVGNTIYF
CDR3nt: TGCGCCACCCGGGACGTAGGAAACACCATATATTTT

abundance: -
j_gene: TRBJ1-3
d_gene: -
v_gene: TRBV2
CDR3aa: CASSDINTIYF
CDR3nt: TGTGCCAGCAGTGATATAAACACCATATATTTT

abundance: -
j_gene: TRBJ1-2
d_gene: TRBD1
v_gene: TRBV6-1
CDR3aa: CASSEQPGTANYGYTF
CDR3nt: TGTGCCAGCAGTGAACAACCGGGGACAGCTAACTATGGCTACACCTTC

abundance: -
j_gene: TRBJ1-2
d_gene: -
v_gene: TRBV13
CDR3aa: CASSLQGITNYGYTF
CDR3nt: TGTGCCAGCAGCTTACAGGGGATTACTAACTATGGCTACACCTTC

abundance: once
j_gene: TRBJ2-7
d_gene: -
v_gene: TRBV4-2
CDR3aa: CASSQDIGGGPTYEQYF
CDR3nt: TGTGCCAGCAGCCAAGATATAGGGGGGGGGCCTACCTACGAGCAGTACTTC

abundance: -
j_gene: TRBJ1-5
d_gene: TRBD1
v_gene: TRBV29-1
CDR3aa: CSVAQGANQPQHF
CDR3nt: TGCAGCGTTGCTCAGGGGGCAAATCAGCCCCAGCATTTT

abundance: -
j_gene: TRBJ2-3
d_gene: -
v_gene: TRBV12-3/TRBV12-4
CDR3aa: CASSPKGDTQYF
CDR3nt: TGTGCCAGCAGTCCTAAGGGAGATACGCAGTATTTT

abundance: few
j_gene: TRBJ1-1
d_gene: TRBD1
v_gene: TRBV6-5
CDR3aa: CASSYLTGGIEAFF
CDR3nt: TGTGCCAGCAGCTACTTGACAGGGGGAATTGAAGCTTTCTTT

abundance: -
j_gene: TRBJ1-1
d_gene: -
v_gene: TRBV10-3
CDR3aa: CASTRGGGTEAFF
CDR3nt: TGTGCCTCCACCAGAGGGGGAGGCACTGAAGCTTTCTTT

abundance: -
j_gene: TRBJ1-5
d_gene: TRBD1
v_gene: TRBV27
CDR3aa: CASSLLGSPTGYQPQHF
CDR3nt: TGTGCCAGCAGTTTATTAGGGTCACCGACAGGGTACCAGCCCCAGCATTTT

abundance: -
j_gene: TRBJ1-5
d_gene: TRBD1
v_gene: TRBV3-1/TRBV3-2
CDR3aa: CASSLMGQGAKQPQHF
CDR3nt: TGTGCCAGCAGTCTAATGGGACAGGGGGCTAAACAGCCCCAGCATTTT

abundance: -
j_gene: TRBJ1-6
d_gene: -
v_gene: TRBV10-3
CDR3aa: CAIGRSSYNSPLHF
CDR3nt: TGTGCCATCGGGAGGAGCTCCTATAATTCACCCCTCCACTTT

abundance: -
j_gene: TRBJ2-7
d_gene: TRBD1
v_gene: TRBV24-1
CDR3aa: CATSDTGQTYEQYF
CDR3nt: TGTGCCACCAGTGATACGGGACAGACCTACGAGCAGTACTTC

abundance: -
j_gene: TRBJ1-2
d_gene: -
v_gene: TRBV6-5
CDR3aa: CASTRGRGSYGYTF
CDR3nt: TGTGCCAGCACCCGGGGTCGGGGAAGCTATGGCTACACCTTC